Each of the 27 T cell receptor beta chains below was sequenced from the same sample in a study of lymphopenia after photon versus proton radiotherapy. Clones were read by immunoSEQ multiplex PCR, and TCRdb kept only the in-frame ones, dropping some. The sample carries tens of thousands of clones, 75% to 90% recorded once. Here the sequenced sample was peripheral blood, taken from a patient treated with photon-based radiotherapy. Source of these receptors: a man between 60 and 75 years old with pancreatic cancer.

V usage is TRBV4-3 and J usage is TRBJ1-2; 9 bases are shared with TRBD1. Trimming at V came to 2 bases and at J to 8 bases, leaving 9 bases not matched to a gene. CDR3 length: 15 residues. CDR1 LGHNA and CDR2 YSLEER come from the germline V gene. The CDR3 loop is CASSQSSGTGLGYTF. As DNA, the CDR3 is TGCGCCAGCAGCCAATCCTCCGGGACAGGGCTCGGCTACACCTTC.

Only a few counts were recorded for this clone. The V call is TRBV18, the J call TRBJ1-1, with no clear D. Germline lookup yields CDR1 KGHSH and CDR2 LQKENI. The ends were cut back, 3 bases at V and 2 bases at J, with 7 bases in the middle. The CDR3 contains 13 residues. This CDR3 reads CASSPPVNTEAFF. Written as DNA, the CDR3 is TGTGCCAGCTCACCTCCGGTAAACACTGAAGCTTTCTTT.

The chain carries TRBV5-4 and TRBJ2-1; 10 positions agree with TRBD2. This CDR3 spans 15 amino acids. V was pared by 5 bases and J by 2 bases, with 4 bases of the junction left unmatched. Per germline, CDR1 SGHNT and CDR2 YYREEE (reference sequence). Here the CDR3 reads CASRAGLAPYNEQFF. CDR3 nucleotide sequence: TGTGCCAGCAGGGCGGGACTAGCGCCCTACAATGAGCAGTTCTTC.

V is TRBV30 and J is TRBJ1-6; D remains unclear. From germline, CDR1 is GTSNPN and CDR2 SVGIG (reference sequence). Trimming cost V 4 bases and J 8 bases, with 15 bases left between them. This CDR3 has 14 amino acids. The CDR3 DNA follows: TGTGCCTGGAACCCTGGGAGAGTGTATTCACCCCTCCACTTT. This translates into CAWNPGRVYSPLHF.

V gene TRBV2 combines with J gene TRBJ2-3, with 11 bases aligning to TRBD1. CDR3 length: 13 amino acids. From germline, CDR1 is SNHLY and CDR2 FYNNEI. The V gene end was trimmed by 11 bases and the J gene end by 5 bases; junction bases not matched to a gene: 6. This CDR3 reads CAGGTGGRDTQYF. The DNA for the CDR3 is TGTGCCGGGGGGACAGGGGGGAGAGATACGCAGTATTTT.

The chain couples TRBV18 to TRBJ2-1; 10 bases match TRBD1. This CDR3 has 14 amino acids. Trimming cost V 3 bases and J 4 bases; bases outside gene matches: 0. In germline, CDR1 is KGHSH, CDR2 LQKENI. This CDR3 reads CASSPGQGYNEQFF. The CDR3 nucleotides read TGTGCCAGCTCACCGGGACAGGGGTACAATGAGCAGTTCTTC.

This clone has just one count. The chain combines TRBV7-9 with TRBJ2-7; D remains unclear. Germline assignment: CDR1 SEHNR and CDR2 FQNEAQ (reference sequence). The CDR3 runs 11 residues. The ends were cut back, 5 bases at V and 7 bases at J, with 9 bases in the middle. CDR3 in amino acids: CASSRAGEQYF. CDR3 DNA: TGTGCCAGCAGCCGAGCCGGTGAGCAGTACTTC.

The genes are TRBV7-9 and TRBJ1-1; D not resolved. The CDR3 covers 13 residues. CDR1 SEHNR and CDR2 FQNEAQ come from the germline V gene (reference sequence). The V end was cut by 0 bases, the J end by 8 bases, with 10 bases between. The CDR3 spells CASSLAYRGEAFF. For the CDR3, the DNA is TGTGCCAGCAGCTTAGCCTACCGGGGAGAAGCTTTCTTT.

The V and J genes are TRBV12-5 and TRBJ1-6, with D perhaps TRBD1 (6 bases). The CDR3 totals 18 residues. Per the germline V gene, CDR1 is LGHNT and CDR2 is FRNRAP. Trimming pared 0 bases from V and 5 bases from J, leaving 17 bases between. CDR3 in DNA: TGTGCTAGTGGTTTGGTATCGACCGGGGGCGCCAATAATTCACCCCTCCACTTT. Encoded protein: CASGLVSTGGANNSPLHF.

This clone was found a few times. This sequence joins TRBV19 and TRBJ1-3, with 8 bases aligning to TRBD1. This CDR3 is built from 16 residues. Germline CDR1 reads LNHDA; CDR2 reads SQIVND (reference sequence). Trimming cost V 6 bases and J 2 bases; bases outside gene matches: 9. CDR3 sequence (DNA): TGTGCCAGTAGGCCAAAGACAGGGGAAGCTGGAAACACCATATATTTT. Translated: CASRPKTGEAGNTIYF.

Written as DNA, the CDR3 is TGTGCCAGCATTAACACCGAACTCTCTGGCTACACCTTC. This gives the protein CASINTELSGYTF. The chain carries TRBV6-1 and TRBJ1-2, with unresolved D. Trimming removed 7 bases at V and 7 bases at J, with 16 bases between. CDR3 length: 13 residues. Germline loops: CDR1 MNHNS, CDR2 SASEGT.

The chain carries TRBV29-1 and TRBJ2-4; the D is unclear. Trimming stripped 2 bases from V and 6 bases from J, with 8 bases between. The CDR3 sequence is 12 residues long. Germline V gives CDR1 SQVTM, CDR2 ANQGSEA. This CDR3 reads CSVEWQPNIQYF. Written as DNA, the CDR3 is TGCAGCGTTGAATGGCAGCCAAACATTCAGTACTTC. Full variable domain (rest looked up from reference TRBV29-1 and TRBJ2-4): SAVISQKPSRDICQRGTSLTIQCQVDSQVTMMFWYRQQPGQSLTLIATANQGSEATYESGFVIDKFPISRPNLTFSTLTVSNMSPEDSSIYLCSVEWQPNIQYFGAGTRLSVL.

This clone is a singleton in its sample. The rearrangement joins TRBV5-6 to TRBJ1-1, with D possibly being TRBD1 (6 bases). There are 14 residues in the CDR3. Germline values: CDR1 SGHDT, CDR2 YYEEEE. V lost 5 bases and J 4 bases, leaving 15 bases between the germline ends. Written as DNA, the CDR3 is TGTGCCAGCAGACTAACACAGGGATCCACTGAAGCTTTCTTT. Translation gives CASRLTQGSTEAFF.

Here the CDR3 DNA reads TGTGCCAGCAGCCGTACCCTGAACACTGAAGCTTTCTTT. Protein sequence: CASSRTLNTEAFF. The chain uses TRBV7-3 and TRBJ1-1, with unresolved D. This CDR3 is 13 amino acids long. V gave up 5 bases and J gave up 0 bases, with 7 bases separating them. Per germline, CDR1 SGHTA and CDR2 FQGTGA.

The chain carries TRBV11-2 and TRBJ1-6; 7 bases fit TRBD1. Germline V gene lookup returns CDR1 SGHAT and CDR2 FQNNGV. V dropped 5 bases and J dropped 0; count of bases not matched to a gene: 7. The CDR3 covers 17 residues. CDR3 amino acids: CASSARTGYSYNSPLHF. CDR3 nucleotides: TGTGCCAGCAGCGCCCGGACAGGTTACTCCTATAATTCACCCCTCCACTTT. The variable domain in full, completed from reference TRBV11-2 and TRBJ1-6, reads EAGVAQSPRYKIIEKRQSVAFWCNPISGHATLYWYQQILGQGPKLLIQFQNNGVVDDSQLPKDRFSAERLKGVDSTLKIQPAKLEDSAVYLCASSARTGYSYNSPLHFGNGTRLTVT.

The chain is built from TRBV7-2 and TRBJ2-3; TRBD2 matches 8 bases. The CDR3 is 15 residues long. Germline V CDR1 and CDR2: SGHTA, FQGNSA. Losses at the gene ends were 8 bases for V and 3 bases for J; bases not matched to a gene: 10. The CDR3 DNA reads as TGTGCCAGCGTGCGCCTTAGCGGGGCGACAGATACGCAGTATTTT. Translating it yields CASVRLSGATDTQYF.

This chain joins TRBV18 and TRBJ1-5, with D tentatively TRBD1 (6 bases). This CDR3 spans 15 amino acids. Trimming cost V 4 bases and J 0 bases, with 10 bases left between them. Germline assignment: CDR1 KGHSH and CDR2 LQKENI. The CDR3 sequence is CASSLGQYSNQPQHF. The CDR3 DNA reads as TGTGCCAGCTCACTCGGACAGTATAGCAATCAGCCCCAGCATTTT.

CDR3 coding DNA: TGTGCCAGTAGTCGATCCGGGACTAGCGGGACGGAGACCCAGTACTTC. This gives the protein CASSRSGTSGTETQYF. V and J are TRBV19 and TRBJ2-5; TRBD2 agrees at 13 bases. Germline CDR1 LNHDA, CDR2 SQIVND (reference sequence). The CDR3 has 16 amino acids. J lost 5 bases, V lost 5 bases, and 8 bases had no gene match.

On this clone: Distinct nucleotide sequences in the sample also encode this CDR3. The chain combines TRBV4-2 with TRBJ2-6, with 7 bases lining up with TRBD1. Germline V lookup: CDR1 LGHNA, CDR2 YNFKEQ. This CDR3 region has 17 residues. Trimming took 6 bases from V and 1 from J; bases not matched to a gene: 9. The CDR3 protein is CASSEGGANSGANVLTF. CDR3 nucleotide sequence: TGTGCCAGCAGTGAAGGGGGCGCCAATTCTGGGGCCAACGTCCTGACTTTC.

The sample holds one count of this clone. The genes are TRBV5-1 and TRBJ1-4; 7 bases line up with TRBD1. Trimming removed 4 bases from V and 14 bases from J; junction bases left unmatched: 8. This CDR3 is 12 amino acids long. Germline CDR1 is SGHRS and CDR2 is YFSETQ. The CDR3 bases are TGCGCCAGCAGCCTTACGGGACAGTCGCTGTTTTTT. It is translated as CASSLTGQSLFF.

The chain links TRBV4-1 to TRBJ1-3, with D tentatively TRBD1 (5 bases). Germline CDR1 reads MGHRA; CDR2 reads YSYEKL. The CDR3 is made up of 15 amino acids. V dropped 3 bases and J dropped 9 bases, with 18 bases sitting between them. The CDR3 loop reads CASSQDPKVQGTIYF. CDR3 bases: TGCGCCAGCAGCCAGGATCCAAAGGTCCAGGGCACCATATATTTT.

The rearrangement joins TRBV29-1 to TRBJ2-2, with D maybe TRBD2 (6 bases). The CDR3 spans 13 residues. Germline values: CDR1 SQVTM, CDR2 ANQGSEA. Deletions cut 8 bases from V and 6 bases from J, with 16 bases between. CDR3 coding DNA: TGCAGCTCGTCGTGGGGGGTCCCCGGGGAGCTGTTTTTT. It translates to CSSSWGVPGELFF.

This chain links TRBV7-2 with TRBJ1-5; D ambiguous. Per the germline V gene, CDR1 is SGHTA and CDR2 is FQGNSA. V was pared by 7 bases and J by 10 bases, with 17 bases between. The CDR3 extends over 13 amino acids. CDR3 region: CASTQNRGEPQHF. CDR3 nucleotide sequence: TGTGCCAGCACCCAGAACCGAGGTGAACCCCAGCATTTT.

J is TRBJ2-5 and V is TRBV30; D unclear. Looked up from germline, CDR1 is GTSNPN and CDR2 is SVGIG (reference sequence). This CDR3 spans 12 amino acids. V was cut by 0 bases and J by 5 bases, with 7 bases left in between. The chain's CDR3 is CAWSVDFETQYF. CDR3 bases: TGTGCCTGGAGTGTAGACTTCGAGACCCAGTACTTC.

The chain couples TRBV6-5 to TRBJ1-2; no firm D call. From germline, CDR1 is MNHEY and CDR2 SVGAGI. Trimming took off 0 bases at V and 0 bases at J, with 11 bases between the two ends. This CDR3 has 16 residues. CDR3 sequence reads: CASSYSSETANYGYTF. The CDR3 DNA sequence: TGTGCCAGCAGTTACTCGTCCGAAACAGCTAACTATGGCTACACCTTC.

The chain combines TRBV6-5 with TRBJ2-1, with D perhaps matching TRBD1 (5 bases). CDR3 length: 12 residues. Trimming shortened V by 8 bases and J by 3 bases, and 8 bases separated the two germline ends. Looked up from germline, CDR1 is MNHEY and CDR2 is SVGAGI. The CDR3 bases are TGTGCCAGCCGGACACACTACAATGAGCAGTTCTTC. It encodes CASRTHYNEQFF.

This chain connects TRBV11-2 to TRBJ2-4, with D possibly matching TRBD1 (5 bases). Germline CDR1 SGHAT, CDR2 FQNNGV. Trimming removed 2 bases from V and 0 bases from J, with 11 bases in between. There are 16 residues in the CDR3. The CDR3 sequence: CASSLLAGLAKNIQYF. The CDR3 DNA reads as TGTGCCAGCAGCTTATTGGCAGGGCTAGCCAAAAACATTCAGTACTTC.